The 25 T cell receptor beta chains presented below share a single source sample, sequenced in a study of T cell clonotyping in hematopoietic cell transplantation. The data were produced by immunoSEQ multiplex PCR, yet TCRdb's version contains in-frame clones alone and is incomplete. The repertoire has around 3,300 clones, 55% to 75% of them found once; the top ten carry 5% to 6.5%. The specimen comprised peripheral blood mononuclear cells, sampled 30 days after allogeneic stem cell transplant. The source of these receptors is a male patient aged 35-55 years who had an allogeneic stem cell transplant from an unrelated donor, so the T cells may come from the graft donor. Some clones in this sample may be carry-over from other donors' samples.

The V call is TRBV7-2, the J call TRBJ1-3, with a possible D match to TRBD1 (6 bases). Germline loops: CDR1 SGHTA, CDR2 FQGNSA. This CDR3 contains 15 residues. The ends were cut back, 1 base at V and 4 bases at J, with 11 bases in the middle. In DNA form, the CDR3 reads TGTGCCAGCAGCTTAGTGCAGGGGCGGGGAAACACCATATATTTT. This encodes CASSLVQGRGNTIYF.

This clone was recorded once. The chain links TRBV7-9 to TRBJ2-7; TRBD2 aligns across 9 bases. The V gene end was trimmed by 3 bases and the J gene end by 6 bases; junction bases not matched to a gene: 9. The V gene's germline CDR1 is SEHNR and CDR2 FQNEAQ (reference sequence). The CDR3 consists of 15 residues. The DNA of the CDR3 is TGTGCCAGCAGCTTTACACTAGCGGGTTATAGCGAGCAGTACTTC. Translation gives CASSFTLAGYSEQYF. The variable domain in full, completed from reference TRBV7-9 and TRBJ2-7, reads DTGVSQNPRHKITKRGQNVTFRCDPISEHNRLYWYRQTLGQGPEFLTYFQNEAQLEKSRLLSDRFSAERPKGSFSTLEIQRTEQGDSAMYLCASSFTLAGYSEQYFGPGTRLTVT.

This clone was found a few times. The chain is built from TRBV19 and TRBJ1-2; TRBD1 matches at 7 bases. V was clipped by 6 bases and J by 2 bases; unmatched bases: 6. The CDR3 has 14 amino acids. Germline assignment: CDR1 LNHDA and CDR2 SQIVND (reference sequence). This CDR3 reads CASRRDSGNYGYTF. Here the CDR3 DNA reads TGTGCCAGTAGAAGGGACAGCGGGAACTATGGCTACACCTTC.

The chain uses TRBV5-1 and TRBJ2-3; maybe TRBD2 (6 bases). Germline V gene lookup returns CDR1 SGHRS and CDR2 YFSETQ. This CDR3 region has 12 residues. Trimming shortened V by 7 bases and J by 3 bases, and 9 bases separated the two germline ends. The DNA of the CDR3 is TGCGCCAGCGGGAGGCCTACAGATACGCAGTATTTT. Translation gives CASGRPTDTQYF.

Only one count was recorded for this clone. The chain has TRBV11-2 and TRBJ2-7, with D perhaps matching TRBD1 (5 bases). V lost 1 base, J lost 3 bases, and 10 bases lay in between. CDR3 length: 14 amino acids. Looked up from germline, CDR1 is SGHAT and CDR2 is FQNNGV. CDR3 coding DNA: TGTGCCAGCAGCTTAGTCCAAGGGGACTACGAGCAGTACTTC. It specifies CASSLVQGDYEQYF. The variable domain in full, with the rest retrieved from reference TRBV11-2 and TRBJ2-7, is EAGVAQSPRYKIIEKRQSVAFWCNPISGHATLYWYQQILGQGPKLLIQFQNNGVVDDSQLPKDRFSAERLKGVDSTLKIQPAKLEDSAVYLCASSLVQGDYEQYFGPGTRLTVT.

The chain joins TRBV30 to TRBJ1-2; possibly TRBD1 for D (5 bases). The CDR3 has 18 amino acids. Trimming removed 0 bases from V and 2 bases from J, with 22 bases in between. In germline, CDR1 is GTSNPN, CDR2 SVGIG (reference sequence). The CDR3 DNA is TGTGCCTGGAGTGTTCAGGGAGAAGGGACCTCTCTAAACTATGGCTACACCTTC. Translating gives CAWSVQGEGTSLNYGYTF.

V usage is TRBV18 and J usage is TRBJ2-7, with TRBD1 identical over 9 bases. V dropped 3 bases and J dropped 7; count of bases not matched to a gene: 7. The CDR3 extends over 14 amino acids. Per the germline V gene, CDR1 is KGHSH and CDR2 is LQKENI. CDR3 sequence reads: CASSPGTGLEEQYF. The CDR3 DNA reads as TGTGCCAGCTCACCCGGGACAGGGCTCGAGGAGCAGTACTTC.

The rearrangement uses TRBV19 and TRBJ2-5; 9 bases align to TRBD2. The CDR3 sequence is 17 residues long. Germline V lookup: CDR1 LNHDA, CDR2 SQIVND (reference sequence). The V and J ends lost 3 bases and 5 bases, in that order; junction bases with no gene match: 13. The CDR3 DNA sequence: TGTGCCAGTAGTATTAGCGGGGGCCACCCCTTTGGGGAGACCCAGTACTTC. It encodes CASSISGGHPFGETQYF.

The chain has TRBV6-6 and TRBJ1-1; perhaps TRBD1 as D (6 bases). This CDR3 is 13 amino acids long. V was cut by 2 bases and J by 7 bases, with 11 bases left in between. The germline V gene encodes CDR1 MNHNY and CDR2 SVGAGI (reference sequence). CDR3 in DNA: TGTGCCAGCAGTTACCCCGGACAGAATGAAGCTTTCTTT. Translation gives CASSYPGQNEAFF.

This clone was detected a few times. The chain is built from TRBV2 and TRBJ1-1; unclear D gene. Trimming cost V 8 bases and J 3 bases, with 7 bases left between them. The CDR3 has 11 amino acids. Per the germline V gene, CDR1 is SNHLY and CDR2 is FYNNEI. The CDR3 reads CASGFDTEAFF. CDR3 coding DNA: TGTGCCAGCGGATTCGACACTGAAGCTTTCTTT.

The V and J genes are TRBV15 and TRBJ2-7; no reliable D call. V dropped 8 bases and J dropped 5 bases, with 13 bases sitting between them. Germline CDR1 is LNHNV and CDR2 is YYDKDF (reference sequence). This CDR3 contains 12 residues. The CDR3 reads CATPARPDEQYF. CDR3 nucleotide sequence: TGTGCCACCCCCGCCCGACCCGACGAGCAGTACTTC.

This clone was picked up a small number of times. The chain joins TRBV19 to TRBJ2-7; TRBD1 matches at 8 bases. The CDR3 covers 17 residues. In germline, CDR1 is LNHDA, CDR2 SQIVND (reference sequence). The ends lost 4 bases at V and 7 bases at J; junction bases unmatched: 18. CDR3 DNA sequence: TGTGCCAGTAGTACCCGCTCCCGGGGACAGGTGGACGGTGAGCAGTACTTC. Amino acid sequence: CASSTRSRGQVDGEQYF. Looking up the rest from reference TRBV19 and TRBJ2-7 gives the full variable domain: DGGITQSPKYLFRKEGQNVTLSCEQNLNHDAMYWYRQDPGQGLRLIYYSQIVNDFQKGDIAEGYSVSREKKESFPLTVTSAQKNPTAFYLCASSTRSRGQVDGEQYFGPGTRLTVT.

This clone was found a few times. The J gene is TRBJ1-5, the V gene TRBV6-1; D gene unclear. Trimming took off 2 bases at V and 5 bases at J, with 16 bases between the two ends. The CDR3 has 16 amino acids. Germline lookup yields CDR1 MNHNS and CDR2 SASEGT. The CDR3 loop reads CASSEWSGEPYQPQHF. The DNA for the CDR3 is TGTGCCAGCAGTGAATGGAGCGGGGAGCCCTATCAGCCCCAGCATTTT.

The chain has TRBV21-1 and TRBJ1-1; the D call of TRBD1 is as the table states it, not checked on the DNA. TRBV21-1 counts as a pseudogene. The CDR3 loop spans 15 amino acids. CDR3 DNA sequence: TGTGCCAGCAGCAAAGCTAGGACAACTAACACTGAAGCTTTCTTT. It encodes CASSKARTTNTEAFF.

V is TRBV28 and J is TRBJ1-1; TRBD1 aligns across 9 bases. This CDR3 is 15 amino acids long. V dropped 5 bases and J dropped 4; count of bases not matched to a gene: 8. Germline lookup yields CDR1 MDHEN and CDR2 SYDVKM. The DNA for the CDR3 is TGTGCCAGCAGTGAAACAGGGGGCGCATCCACTGAAGCTTTCTTT. This sequence encodes CASSETGGASTEAFF. The complete variable domain, with remaining parts taken from reference TRBV28 and TRBJ1-1, reads DVKVTQSSRYLVKRTGEKVFLECVQDMDHENMFWYRQDPGLGLRLIYFSYDVKMKEKGDIPEGYSVSREKKERFSLILESASTNQTSMYLCASSETGGASTEAFFGQGTRLTVV.

This clone turned up a few times. The chain joins TRBV7-3 to TRBJ1-1, with 7 bases identical to TRBD1. V dropped 4 bases and J dropped 7; count of bases not matched to a gene: 9. This CDR3 has 14 amino acids. Germline CDR1 and CDR2: SGHTA and FQGTGA. DNA for the CDR3: TGTGCCAGCAGCTCAAACGGGGGGACAGTTGAAGCTTTCTTT. Translation gives CASSSNGGTVEAFF.

The chain is built from TRBV28 and TRBJ1-2; the match to TRBD1 covers 7 bases. The germline V gene has CDR1 MDHEN and CDR2 SYDVKM. The V and J ends lost 3 bases and 7 bases, in that order; junction bases with no gene match: 2. The CDR3 contains 12 residues. CDR3 sequence (DNA): TGTGCCAGCAGTTTGACAGGGAGTGGCTACACCTTC. This gives the protein CASSLTGSGYTF.

The chain links TRBV6-5 to TRBJ2-7, with D perhaps matching TRBD1 (5 bases). V was trimmed by 2 bases and J by 7 bases, leaving 12 bases between them. CDR3 length equals 13 residues. In germline, CDR1 is MNHEY, CDR2 SVGAGI. Written as DNA, the CDR3 is TGTGCCAGCAGTTACGCCACTCAGGGTGAGCAGTACTTC. It specifies CASSYATQGEQYF.

This clone was seen only a few times. The chain combines TRBV6-5 with TRBJ2-7; D unclear. The CDR3 runs 15 residues. The V gene's germline CDR1 is MNHEY and CDR2 SVGAGI. Trimming cost V 0 bases and J 4 bases, with 13 bases left between them. The CDR3 loop is CASSYSRRYTYEQYF. The CDR3 DNA reads TGTGCCAGCAGTTACTCACGAAGGTACACATACGAGCAGTACTTC.

V is TRBV10-1 and J is TRBJ2-1; D gene ambiguous. The CDR3 consists of 13 residues. The germline V and J ends were trimmed by 4 bases and 10 bases, with 14 bases remaining between them. Germline V gives CDR1 WNHNN, CDR2 SYGVQD (reference sequence). The CDR3 reads CASSVRPPKEQFF. DNA of the CDR3: TGCGCCAGCAGTGTCCGGCCCCCGAAAGAGCAGTTCTTC.

A few counts support this clone. V usage is TRBV28 and J usage is TRBJ1-5, with a weak D call TRBD1 (6 bases). The CDR3 runs 18 residues. V lost 3 bases, J lost 2 bases, and 20 bases lay in between. Germline CDR1 reads MDHEN; CDR2 reads SYDVKM. The CDR3 sequence: CASSLFDLGAGGNQPQHF. CDR3 nucleotides: TGTGCCAGCAGTTTGTTCGATCTCGGCGCAGGGGGCAATCAGCCCCAGCATTTT.

The V gene is TRBV28, the J gene TRBJ1-5, with a possible D match to TRBD1 (5 bases). Germline V gene lookup returns CDR1 MDHEN and CDR2 SYDVKM. Trimming removed 4 bases at V and 1 base at J, with 17 bases between. The CDR3 is 17 residues long. The CDR3: CASSSAGTLGSNQPQHF. In DNA, the CDR3 is TGTGCCAGCAGTTCCGCCGGGACCTTGGGGAGCAATCAGCCCCAGCATTTT.

The rearrangement links TRBV6-1 to TRBJ1-5; possibly TRBD1 for D (6 bases). Trimming left V 0 bases short and J 0 bases short, with 9 bases between. Germline V CDR1 and CDR2: MNHNS, SASEGT. The CDR3 has 16 amino acids. The DNA for the CDR3 is TGTGCCAGCAGTGAAGCGGGGGCCGGTAGCAATCAGCCCCAGCATTTT. This sequence encodes CASSEAGAGSNQPQHF.

The V call is TRBV19, the J call TRBJ2-7; 10 positions agree with TRBD1. With 7 bases clipped from V and 2 bases from J, the junction kept 8 bases outside the gene matches. The V gene's germline CDR1 is LNHDA and CDR2 SQIVND (reference sequence). There are 15 residues in the CDR3. This CDR3 reads CASTSPGQGTYEQYF. The CDR3 nucleotides read TGTGCCAGTACCTCTCCGGGACAGGGGACCTACGAGCAGTACTTC.

The J gene is TRBJ2-7, the V gene TRBV11-2; the D is unclear. V gave up 1 base and J gave up 5 bases, with 6 bases separating them. This CDR3 has 12 residues. Per germline, CDR1 SGHAT and CDR2 FQNNGV. The CDR3 here is CASSLGVNEQYF. The CDR3 region has the DNA TGTGCCAGCAGCTTAGGGGTCAACGAGCAGTACTTC.